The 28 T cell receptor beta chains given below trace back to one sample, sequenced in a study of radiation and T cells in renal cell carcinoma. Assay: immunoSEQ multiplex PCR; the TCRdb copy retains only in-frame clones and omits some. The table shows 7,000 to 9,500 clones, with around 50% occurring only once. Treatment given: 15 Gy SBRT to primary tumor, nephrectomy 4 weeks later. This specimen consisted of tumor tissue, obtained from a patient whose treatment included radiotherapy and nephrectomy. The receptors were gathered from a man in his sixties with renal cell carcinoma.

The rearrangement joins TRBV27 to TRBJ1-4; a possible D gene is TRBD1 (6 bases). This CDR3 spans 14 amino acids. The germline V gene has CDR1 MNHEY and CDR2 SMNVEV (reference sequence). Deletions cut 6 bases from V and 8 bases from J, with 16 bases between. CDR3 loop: CASSLTGFGEKLFF. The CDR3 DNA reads TGTGCCAGCAGCCTTACAGGGTTTGGGGAAAAACTGTTTTTT. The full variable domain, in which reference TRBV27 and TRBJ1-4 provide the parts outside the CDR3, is EAQVTQNPRYLITVTGKKLTVTCSQNMNHEYMSWYRQDPGLGLRQIYYSMNVEVTDKGDVPEGYKVSRKEKRNFPLILESPSPNQTSLYFCASSLTGFGEKLFFGSGTQLSVL.

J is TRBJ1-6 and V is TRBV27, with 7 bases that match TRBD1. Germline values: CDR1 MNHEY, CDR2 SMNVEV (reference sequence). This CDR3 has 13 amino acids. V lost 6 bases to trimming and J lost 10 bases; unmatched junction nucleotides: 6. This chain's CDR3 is CASSNTGDSPLHF. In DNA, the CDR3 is TGTGCCAGCAGCAATACAGGGGACTCACCCCTCCACTTT.

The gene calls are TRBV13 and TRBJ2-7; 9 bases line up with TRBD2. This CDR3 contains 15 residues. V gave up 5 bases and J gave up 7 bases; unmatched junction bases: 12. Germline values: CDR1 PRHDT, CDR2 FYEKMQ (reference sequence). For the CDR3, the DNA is TGTGCCAGCAGCGTAGCTGCGGGAGGGCCGGGAGAGCAGTACTTC. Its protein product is CASSVAAGGPGEQYF.

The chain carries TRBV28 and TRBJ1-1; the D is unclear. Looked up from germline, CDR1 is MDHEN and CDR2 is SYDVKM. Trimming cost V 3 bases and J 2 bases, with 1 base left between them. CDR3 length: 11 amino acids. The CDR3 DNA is TGTGCCAGCAGTTTCAACACTGAAGCTTTCTTT. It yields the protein CASSFNTEAFF.

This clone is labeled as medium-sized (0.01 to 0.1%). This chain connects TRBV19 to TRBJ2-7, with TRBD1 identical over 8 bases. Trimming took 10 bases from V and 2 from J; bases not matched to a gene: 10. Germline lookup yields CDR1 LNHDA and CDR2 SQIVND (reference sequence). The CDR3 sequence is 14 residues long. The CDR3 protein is CATQPGTGPYEQYF. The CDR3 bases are TGTGCCACCCAACCCGGGACAGGTCCCTACGAGCAGTACTTC.

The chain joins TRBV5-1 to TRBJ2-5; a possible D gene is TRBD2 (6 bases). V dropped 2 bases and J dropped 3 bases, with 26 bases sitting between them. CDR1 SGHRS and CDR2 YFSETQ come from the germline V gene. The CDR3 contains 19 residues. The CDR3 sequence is CASSFPGGSGPPAKETQYF. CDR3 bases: TGCGCCAGCAGCTTCCCCGGAGGCAGCGGGCCCCCGGCGAAAGAGACCCAGTACTTC.

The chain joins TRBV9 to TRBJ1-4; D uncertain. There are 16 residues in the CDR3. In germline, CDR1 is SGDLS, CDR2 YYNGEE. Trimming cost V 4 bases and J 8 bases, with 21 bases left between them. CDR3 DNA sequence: TGTGCCAGCAGCCCCCGGTTAGGAACCTCGGAAGAAAAACTGTTTTTT. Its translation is CASSPRLGTSEEKLFF.

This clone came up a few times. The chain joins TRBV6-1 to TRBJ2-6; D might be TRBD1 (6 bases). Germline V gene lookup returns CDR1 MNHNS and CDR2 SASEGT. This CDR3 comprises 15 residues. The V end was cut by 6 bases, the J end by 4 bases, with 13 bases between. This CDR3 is CASRTGIGGANVLTF. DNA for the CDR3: TGTGCCAGCAGAACAGGGATCGGCGGGGCCAACGTCCTGACTTTC.

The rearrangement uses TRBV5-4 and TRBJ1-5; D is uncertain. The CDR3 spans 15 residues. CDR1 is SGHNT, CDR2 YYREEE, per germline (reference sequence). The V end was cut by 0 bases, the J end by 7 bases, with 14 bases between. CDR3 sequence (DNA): TGTGCCAGCAGCTTGGATCCCGGTCATGGCCAGCCCCAGCATTTT. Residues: CASSLDPGHGQPQHF.

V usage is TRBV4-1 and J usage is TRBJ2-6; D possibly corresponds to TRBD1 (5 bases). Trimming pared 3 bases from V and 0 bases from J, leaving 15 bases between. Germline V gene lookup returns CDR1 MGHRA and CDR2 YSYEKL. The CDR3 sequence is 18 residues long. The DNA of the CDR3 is TGCGCCAGCAGCCAGCTGGACATGCTACACTCTGGGGCCAACGTCCTGACTTTC. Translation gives CASSQLDMLHSGANVLTF.

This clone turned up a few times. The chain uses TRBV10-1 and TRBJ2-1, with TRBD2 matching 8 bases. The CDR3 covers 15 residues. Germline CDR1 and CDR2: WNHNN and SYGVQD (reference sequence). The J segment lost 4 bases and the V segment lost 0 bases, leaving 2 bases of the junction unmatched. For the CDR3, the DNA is TGCGCCAGCAGTGAGTCAGCGGGGGATTACAATGAGCAGTTCTTC. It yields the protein CASSESAGDYNEQFF.

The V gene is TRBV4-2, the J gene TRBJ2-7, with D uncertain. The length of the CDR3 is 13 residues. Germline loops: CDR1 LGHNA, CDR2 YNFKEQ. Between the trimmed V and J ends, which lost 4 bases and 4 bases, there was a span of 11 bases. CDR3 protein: CASSLENRYEQYF. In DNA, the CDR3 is TGTGCCAGCAGCCTCGAGAATCGGTACGAGCAGTACTTC.

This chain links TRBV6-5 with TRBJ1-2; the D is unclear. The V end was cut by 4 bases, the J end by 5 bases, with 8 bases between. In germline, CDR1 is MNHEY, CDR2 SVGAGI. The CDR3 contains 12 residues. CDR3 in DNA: TGTGCCAGCAGTTCATTCCCTTATGGCTACACCTTC. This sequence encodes CASSSFPYGYTF.

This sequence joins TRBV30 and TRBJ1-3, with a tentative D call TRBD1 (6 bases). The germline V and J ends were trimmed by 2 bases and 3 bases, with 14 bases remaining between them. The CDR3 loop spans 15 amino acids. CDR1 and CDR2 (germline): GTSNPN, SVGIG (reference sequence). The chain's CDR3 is CAWSIKQGYGNTIYF. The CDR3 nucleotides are TGTGCCTGGAGTATTAAACAGGGATATGGAAACACCATATATTTT.

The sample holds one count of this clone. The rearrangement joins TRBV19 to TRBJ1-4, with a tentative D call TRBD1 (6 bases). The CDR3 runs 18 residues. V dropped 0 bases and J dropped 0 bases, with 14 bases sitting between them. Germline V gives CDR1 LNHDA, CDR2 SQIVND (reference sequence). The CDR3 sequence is CASSIDPDSRATNEKLFF. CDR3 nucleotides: TGTGCCAGTAGTATAGATCCGGACAGTCGTGCAACTAATGAAAAACTGTTTTTT.

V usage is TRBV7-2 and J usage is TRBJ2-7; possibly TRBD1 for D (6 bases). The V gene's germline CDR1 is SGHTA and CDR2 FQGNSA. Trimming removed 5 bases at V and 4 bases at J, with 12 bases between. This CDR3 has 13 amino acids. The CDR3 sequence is CASSRQAPYEQYF. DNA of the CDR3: TGTGCCAGCAGCCGACAGGCGCCTTACGAGCAGTACTTC.

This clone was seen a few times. CDR3 residues: CASSPPEGLDEKLFF. The CDR3 DNA reads as TGTGCCAGCTCACCACCGGAGGGCCTGGATGAAAAACTGTTTTTT. The V and J genes are TRBV18 and TRBJ1-4; no clear D gene. V was clipped by 0 bases and J by 6 bases, with 11 bases between them. The CDR3 is made up of 15 amino acids. In germline, CDR1 is KGHSH, CDR2 LQKENI.

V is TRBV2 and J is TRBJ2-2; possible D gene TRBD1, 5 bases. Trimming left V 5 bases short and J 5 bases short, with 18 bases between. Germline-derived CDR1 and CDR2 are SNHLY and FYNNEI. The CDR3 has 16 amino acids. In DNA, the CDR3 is TGTGCCAGCAGTCTAAGGTCGGCAGGGTGGACCGGGGAGCTGTTTTTT. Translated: CASSLRSAGWTGELFF.

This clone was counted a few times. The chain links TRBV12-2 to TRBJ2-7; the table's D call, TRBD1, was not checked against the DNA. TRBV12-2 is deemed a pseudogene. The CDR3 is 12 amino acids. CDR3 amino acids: CAMTDRRNEQYF. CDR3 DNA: TGTGCAATGACGGACAGGAGGAACGAGCAGTACTTC.

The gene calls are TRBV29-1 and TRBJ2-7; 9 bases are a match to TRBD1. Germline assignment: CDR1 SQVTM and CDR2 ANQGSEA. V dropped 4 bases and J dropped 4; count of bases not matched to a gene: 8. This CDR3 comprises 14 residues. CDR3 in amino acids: CSVVPRDREYEQYF. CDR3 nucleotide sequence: TGCAGCGTTGTCCCCAGGGACAGGGAATACGAGCAGTACTTC.

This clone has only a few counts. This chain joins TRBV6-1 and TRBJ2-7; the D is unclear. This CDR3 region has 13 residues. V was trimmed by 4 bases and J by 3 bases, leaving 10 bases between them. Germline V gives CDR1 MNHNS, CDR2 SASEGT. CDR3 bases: TGTGCCAGCAGTGCAGGACGGCTCTACGAGCAGTACTTC. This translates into CASSAGRLYEQYF.

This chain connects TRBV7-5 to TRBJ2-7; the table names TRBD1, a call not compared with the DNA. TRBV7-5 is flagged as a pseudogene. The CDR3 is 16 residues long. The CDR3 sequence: CASSLGPILQPYEQYF. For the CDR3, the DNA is TGTGCCAGCAGCTTGGGGCCCATTTTGCAACCATACGAGCAGTACTTC.

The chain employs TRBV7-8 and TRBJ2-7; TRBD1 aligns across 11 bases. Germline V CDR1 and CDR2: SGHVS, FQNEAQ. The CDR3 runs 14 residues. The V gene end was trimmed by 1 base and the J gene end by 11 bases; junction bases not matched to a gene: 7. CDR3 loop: CASSLVGTGGSKYF. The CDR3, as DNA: TGTGCCAGCAGCTTAGTCGGGACAGGGGGAAGCAAGTACTTC. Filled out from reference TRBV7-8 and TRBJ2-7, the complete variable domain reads GAGVSQSPRYKVAKRGQDVALRCDPISGHVSLFWYQQALGQGPEFLTYFQNEAQLDKSGLPSDRFFAERPEGSVSTLKIQRTQQEDSAVYLCASSLVGTGGSKYFGPGTRLTVT.

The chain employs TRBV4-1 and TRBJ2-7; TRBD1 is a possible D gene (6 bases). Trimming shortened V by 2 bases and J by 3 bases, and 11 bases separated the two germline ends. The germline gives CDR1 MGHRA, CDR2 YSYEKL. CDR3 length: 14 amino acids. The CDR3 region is CASSQTGSGYEQYF. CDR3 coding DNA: TGCGCCAGCAGCCAAACAGGGTCAGGCTACGAGCAGTACTTC.

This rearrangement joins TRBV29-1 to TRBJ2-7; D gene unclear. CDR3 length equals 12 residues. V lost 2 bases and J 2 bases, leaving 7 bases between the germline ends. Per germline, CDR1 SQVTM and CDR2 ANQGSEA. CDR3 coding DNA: TGCAGCGTTGAATTATCCCCCTACGAGCAGTACTTC. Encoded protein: CSVELSPYEQYF.

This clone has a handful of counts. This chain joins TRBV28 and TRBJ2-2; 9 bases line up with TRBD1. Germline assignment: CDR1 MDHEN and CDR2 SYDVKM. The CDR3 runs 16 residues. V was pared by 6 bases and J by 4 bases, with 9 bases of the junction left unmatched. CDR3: CASRTRTGAGTGELFF. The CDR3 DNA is TGTGCCAGCAGGACCCGGACAGGGGCCGGCACCGGGGAGCTGTTTTTT.

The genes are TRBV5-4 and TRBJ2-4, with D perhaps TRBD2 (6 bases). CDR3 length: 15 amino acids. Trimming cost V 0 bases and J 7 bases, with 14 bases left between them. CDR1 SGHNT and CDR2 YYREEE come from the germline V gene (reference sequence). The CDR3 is CASSLAWGSGNIQYF. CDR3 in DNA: TGTGCCAGCAGCTTGGCTTGGGGAAGCGGGAACATTCAGTACTTC.

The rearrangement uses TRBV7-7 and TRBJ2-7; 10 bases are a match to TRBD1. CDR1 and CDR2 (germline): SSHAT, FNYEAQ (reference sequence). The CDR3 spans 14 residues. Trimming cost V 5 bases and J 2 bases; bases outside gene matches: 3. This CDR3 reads CASSPGQGAYEQYF. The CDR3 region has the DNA TGTGCCAGCAGCCCTGGACAGGGGGCCTACGAGCAGTACTTC.